The text below deals with one T cell receptor (beta chain). Both 60 Vbeta primers and 13 Jbeta primers went into the PCR. Some clones are missing from TCRdb's copy, which holds only in-frame ones; the method was immunoSEQ multiplex PCR. The sample yields tens of thousands of clones, roughly three quarters seen once. The germline CDR1 and CDR2 sequences are LNHDA and SQIVND (reference sequence). V was cut by 11 bases and J by 1 base, with 16 bases left in between. This CDR3 is 14 amino acids long. This specimen belongs to a study of cytomegalovirus exposure and HLA in healthy donors. This receptor was identified in a man younger than 35 in good health and CMV-seronegative. The J gene is TRBJ2-3, the V gene TRBV19; D not resolved. The specimen sequenced was PBMCs. The CDR3 DNA follows: TGTGCCCCCAGCGCGTCACTGGGCACAGATACGCAGTATTTT. Protein product: CAPSASLGTDTQYF. The variable domain in full, completed from reference TRBV19 and TRBJ2-3, reads DGGITQSPKYLFRKEGQNVTLSCEQNLNHDAMYWYRQDPGQGLRLIYYSQIVNDFQKGDIAEGYSVSREKKESFPLTVTSAQKNPTAFYLCAPSASLGTDTQYFGPGTRLTVL.